Described below is a single T cell receptor beta chain sequence and its context. Its cognate antigen is unknown. The junction departs from germline at one end; a sequencing error may be responsible. These data are taken from a study of CD8+CD57+ T cells in acquired aplastic anemia. Study summary: On average, sorted CD4+ and CD8+ cells gave about 3.1 ug of DNA. Notes on the study in general: Patients and controls shared under 30 CD8+ CDR3 sequences, highly expressed in patients. A significant difference in CD8+ Simpson's diversity between patients and controls was not found.

Genomic DNA, the template, was used for profiling of the TCR beta VDJ and CDR3. TCRdb redid the calling of the reads with MiXCR, one entry per CDR3 protein. Altogether a few hundred thousand distinct CDR3 sequences are present, around 72% being singletons, with the ten largest covering approximately 4%. The CDR3 spans 13 residues. CDR1 is SGHRS and CDR2 is YFSETQ in the germline V gene. The sample was sorted CD4+, CD8+, or CD8+CD57+ T cells (not recorded which) from PBMCs. The chain is built from TRBV5-1 and TRBJ2-5, with D tentatively TRBD1 (6 bases). Gene TRBJ2-1 matches the end of the DNA better, so the J call may be wrong. The TCR sequence derives from a human donor in good health, serving as a control. This CDR3 reads CASSQTGHCEQFF. Written as DNA, the CDR3 is TGTGCCAGCAGCCAAACAGGGCACTGTGAGCAGTTCTTC.